This T cell receptor (beta chain) was sequenced during a study of blood T cells in healthy people across ages. Sample-barcoded 5' priming and a J-beta primer mix drove a second PCR of about 6 to 12 cycles. TCRdb called the 5' RACE reads again in MiXCR, with one record for every CDR3 protein. The sample shows 1,800,000 or so distinct CDR3 sequences, approximately 39% of them seen only once. Details on this clonotype: Antigen: not known.

Study results and limitations: The lack of PBMC sorting stopped any conclusive naive versus antigen-experienced comparison.

V was shortened by 4 bases and J by 0 bases, with 9 bases between the two germline ends. CDR1 and CDR2 (germline): SGHTA, FQGTGA. The CDR3 is made up of 14 amino acids. The sequenced material came from blood. This rearrangement joins TRBV7-3 to TRBJ2-5; D is possibly TRBD2 (5 bases). This clonotype originated in a human donor in good health. The CDR3 DNA is TGTGCCAGCAGCTCCCTCGGGAACCAAGAGACCCAGTACTTC. Amino acid sequence: CASSSLGNQETQYF.